This T cell receptor (beta chain) was captured by sequencing in a study of T-cell memory formation after mild COVID-19. Broader study findings: Contracting CD8+ clones were enriched in EMRA, CD4+ mainly in CM and EM. There was a balanced CD4/CD8 profile in clones contracting day 15 to 85, and later expanders leaned CD4+. In second-wave clones peaking day 37, SARS-CoV-2 specificity remained unconfirmed.

The germline V gene has CDR1 SGHTS and CDR2 YDEGEE. V lost 5 bases to trimming and J lost 3 bases, with 6 bases between them. This CDR3 is built from 11 residues. TCRdb processed the 5' RACE reads anew with MiXCR; each CDR3 protein has one entry. The table lists approximately 340,000 distinct CDR3 sequences, 15% of them singletons. A word on this clonotype: The antigen is undetermined.

This receptor was identified in a man younger than 35 who had mild COVID-19 (a few samples of this study predate the infection). Cell type and time point are not known. Sequencing was carried out using PBMCs or a T cell subset sorted from them (not recorded which). The chain carries TRBV5-8 and TRBJ2-7; D not certain. CDR3 loop: CASRGFYEQYF. CDR3 coding DNA: TGTGCCAGCAGGGGTTTCTACGAGCAGTACTTC.